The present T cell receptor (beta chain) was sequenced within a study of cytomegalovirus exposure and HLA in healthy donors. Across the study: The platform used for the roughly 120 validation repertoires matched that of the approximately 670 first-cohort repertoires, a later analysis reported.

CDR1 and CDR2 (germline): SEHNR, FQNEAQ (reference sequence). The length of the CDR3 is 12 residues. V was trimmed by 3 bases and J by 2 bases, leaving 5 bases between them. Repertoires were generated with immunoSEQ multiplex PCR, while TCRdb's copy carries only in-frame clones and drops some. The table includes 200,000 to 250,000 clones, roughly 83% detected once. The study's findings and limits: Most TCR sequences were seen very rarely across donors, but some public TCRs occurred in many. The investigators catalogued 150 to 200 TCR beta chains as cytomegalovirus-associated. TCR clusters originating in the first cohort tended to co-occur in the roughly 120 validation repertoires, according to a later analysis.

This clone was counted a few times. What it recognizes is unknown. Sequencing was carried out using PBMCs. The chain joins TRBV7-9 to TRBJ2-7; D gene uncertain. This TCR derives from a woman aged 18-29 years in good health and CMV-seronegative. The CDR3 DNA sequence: TGTGCCAGCAGCTTTAATGCCTACGAGCAGTACTTC. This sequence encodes CASSFNAYEQYF.